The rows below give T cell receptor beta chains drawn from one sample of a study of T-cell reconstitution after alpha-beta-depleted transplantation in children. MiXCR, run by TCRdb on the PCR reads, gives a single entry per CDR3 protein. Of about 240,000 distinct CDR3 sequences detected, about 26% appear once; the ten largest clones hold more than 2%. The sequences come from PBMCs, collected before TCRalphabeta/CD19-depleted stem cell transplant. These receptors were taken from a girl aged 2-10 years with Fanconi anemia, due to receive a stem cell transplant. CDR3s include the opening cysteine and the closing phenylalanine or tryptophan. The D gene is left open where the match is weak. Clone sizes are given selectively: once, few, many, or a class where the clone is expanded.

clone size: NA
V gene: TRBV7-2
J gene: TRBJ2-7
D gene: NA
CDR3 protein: CASSSLGDEQYF
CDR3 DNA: TGTGCCAGCAGCTCCCTAGGAGACGAGCAGTACTTC

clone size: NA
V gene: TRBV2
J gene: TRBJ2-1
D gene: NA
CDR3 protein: CASSQELPNNEQFF
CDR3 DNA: TGTGCCAGTAGTCAGGAGCTCCCGAACAATGAGCAGTTCTTC

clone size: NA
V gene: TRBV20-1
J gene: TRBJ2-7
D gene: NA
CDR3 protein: CSAPSGLSYEQYF
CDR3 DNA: TGCAGTGCCCCAAGCGGTCTCTCCTACGAGCAGTACTTC

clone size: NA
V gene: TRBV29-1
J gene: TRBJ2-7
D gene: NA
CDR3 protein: CSVVPATTPYEQYF
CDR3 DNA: TGCAGCGTTGTTCCAGCCACGACCCCCTACGAGCAGTACTTC

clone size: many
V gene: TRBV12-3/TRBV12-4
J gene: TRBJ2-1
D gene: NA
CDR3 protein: CASSLLGQQFF
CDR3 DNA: TGTGCCAGCAGTTTACTTGGGCAGCAGTTCTTC

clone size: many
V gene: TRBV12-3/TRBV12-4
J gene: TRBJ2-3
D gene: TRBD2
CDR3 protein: CASRRTSGTDTQYF
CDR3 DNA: TGTGCCAGCAGGAGGACTAGCGGCACAGATACGCAGTATTTT

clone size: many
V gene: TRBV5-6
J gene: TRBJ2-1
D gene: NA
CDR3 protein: CASSSTIRLVYEQFF
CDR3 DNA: TGTGCCAGCAGCTCAACCATTCGACTAGTGTATGAGCAGTTCTTC

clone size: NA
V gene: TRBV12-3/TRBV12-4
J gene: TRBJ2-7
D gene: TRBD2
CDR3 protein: CALSLAVASGRVMGYEQYF
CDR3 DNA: TGTGCCCTCAGTTTAGCAGTGGCTAGCGGGAGGGTCATGGGATACGAGCAGTACTTC

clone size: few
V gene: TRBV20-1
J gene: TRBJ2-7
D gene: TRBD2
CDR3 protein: CSAQSSGGVSYEQYF
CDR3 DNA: TGCAGTGCTCAAAGCAGCGGGGGAGTCTCCTACGAGCAGTACTTC

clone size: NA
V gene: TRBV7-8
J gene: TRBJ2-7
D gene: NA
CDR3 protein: CASSLRAGALYEQYF
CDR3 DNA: TGTGCCAGCAGCTTAAGGGCAGGGGCCCTCTACGAGCAGTACTTC

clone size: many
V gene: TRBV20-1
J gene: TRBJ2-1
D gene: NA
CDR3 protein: CSARGSGEQFF
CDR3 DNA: TGCAGTGCTAGAGGTTCGGGTGAGCAGTTCTTC

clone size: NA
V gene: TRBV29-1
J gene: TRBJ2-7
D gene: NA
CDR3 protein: CSVDRYSQSGYEQYF
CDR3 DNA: TGCAGCGTTGATCGGTACAGTCAGTCCGGCTACGAGCAGTACTTC

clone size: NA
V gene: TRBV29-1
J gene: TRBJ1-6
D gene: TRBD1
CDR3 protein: CSVGQGPNSPLHF
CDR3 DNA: TGCAGCGTTGGACAGGGACCTAATTCACCCCTCCACTTT

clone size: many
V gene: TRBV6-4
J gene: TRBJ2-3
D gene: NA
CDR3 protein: CASSELLGSTDTQYF
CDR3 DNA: TGTGCCAGCAGTGAGCTTTTAGGTAGCACAGATACGCAGTATTTT

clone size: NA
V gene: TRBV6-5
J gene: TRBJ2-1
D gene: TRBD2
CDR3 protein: CASSYGAGPYNEQFF
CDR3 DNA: TGTGCCAGCAGTTACGGAGCGGGACCCTACAATGAGCAGTTCTTC

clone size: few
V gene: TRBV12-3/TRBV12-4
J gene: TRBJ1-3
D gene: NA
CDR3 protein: CASSQTDGNTIYF
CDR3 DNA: TGTGCCAGCAGCCAGACAGATGGAAACACCATATATTTT

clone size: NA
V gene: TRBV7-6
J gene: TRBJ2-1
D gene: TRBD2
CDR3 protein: CASSLVAGHGSNEQFF
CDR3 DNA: TGTGCCAGCAGCTTAGTAGCGGGCCACGGATCGAATGAGCAGTTCTTC

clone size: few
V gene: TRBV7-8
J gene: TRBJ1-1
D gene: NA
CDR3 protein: CASSSKGQGRYEAFF
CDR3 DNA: TGTGCCAGCAGCTCTAAAGGTCAGGGGAGGTATGAAGCTTTCTTT

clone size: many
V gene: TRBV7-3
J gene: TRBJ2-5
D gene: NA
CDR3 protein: CASSVQGRETQYF
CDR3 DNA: TGTGCCAGCAGCGTCCAGGGAAGGGAGACCCAGTACTTC

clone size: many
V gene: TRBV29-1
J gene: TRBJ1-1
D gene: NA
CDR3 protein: CSVEQGGNRAFF
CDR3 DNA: TGCAGCGTGGAACAGGGAGGTAACAGAGCTTTCTTT

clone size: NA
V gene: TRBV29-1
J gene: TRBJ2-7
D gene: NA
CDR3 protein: CSATGTAAYYEQYF
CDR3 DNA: TGCAGCGCCACAGGTACAGCCGCCTATTACGAGCAGTACTTC

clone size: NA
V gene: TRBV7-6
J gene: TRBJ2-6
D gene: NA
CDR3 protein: CASSFSGSGANVLTF
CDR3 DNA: TGTGCCAGCAGCTTTAGTGGGTCTGGGGCCAACGTCCTGACTTTC

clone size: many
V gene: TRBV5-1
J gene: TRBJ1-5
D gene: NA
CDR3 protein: CASSLGQGSNQPQHF
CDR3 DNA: TGCGCCAGCAGCTTGGGGCAGGGTAGCAATCAGCCCCAGCATTTT

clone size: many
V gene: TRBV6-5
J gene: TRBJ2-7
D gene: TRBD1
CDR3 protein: CASSYNTGDEQYF
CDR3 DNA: TGTGCCAGCAGTTACAACACAGGGGACGAGCAGTACTTC

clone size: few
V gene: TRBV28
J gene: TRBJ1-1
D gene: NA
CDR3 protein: CASRRMGEGLDTEAFF
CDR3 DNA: TGTGCCAGCCGACGAATGGGGGAGGGTCTCGACACTGAAGCTTTCTTT

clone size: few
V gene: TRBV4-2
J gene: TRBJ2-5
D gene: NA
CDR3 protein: CASSQERWGQAEETQYF
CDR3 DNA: TGTGCCAGCAGCCAAGAGAGATGGGGGCAGGCGGAAGAGACCCAGTACTTC

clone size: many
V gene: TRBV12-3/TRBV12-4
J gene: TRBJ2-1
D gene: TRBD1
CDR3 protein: CASSFSGQGHEQFF
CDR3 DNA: TGTGCCAGCAGTTTCTCGGGACAGGGACATGAGCAGTTCTTC

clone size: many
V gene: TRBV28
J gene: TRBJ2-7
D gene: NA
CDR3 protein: CASSLAGQIYEQYF
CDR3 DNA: TGTGCCAGCAGTTTGGCGGGACAAATCTACGAGCAGTACTTC

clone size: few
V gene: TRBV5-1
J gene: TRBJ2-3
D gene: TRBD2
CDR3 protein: CASSSTQREWADTQYF
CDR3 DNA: TGCGCCAGCAGCTCGACCCAGCGGGAGTGGGCAGATACGCAGTATTTT

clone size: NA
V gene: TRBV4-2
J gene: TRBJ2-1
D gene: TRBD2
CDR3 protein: CASSQEEAGGFDEQFF
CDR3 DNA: TGTGCCAGCAGCCAAGAGGAAGCGGGAGGGTTCGATGAGCAGTTCTTC

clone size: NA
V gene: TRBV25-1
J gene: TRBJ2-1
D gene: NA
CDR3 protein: CASSGTLKHDNEQFF
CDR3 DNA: TGTGCCAGCAGCGGGACTCTCAAACACGACAATGAGCAGTTCTTC

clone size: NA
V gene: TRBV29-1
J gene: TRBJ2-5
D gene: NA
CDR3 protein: CSGRQFQETQYF
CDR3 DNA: TGCAGCGGACGACAGTTTCAAGAGACCCAGTACTTC

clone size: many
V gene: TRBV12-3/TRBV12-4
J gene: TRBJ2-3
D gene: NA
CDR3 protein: CASSLVSGYGDTQYF
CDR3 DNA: TGTGCCAGCAGTTTGGTATCCGGGTATGGAGATACGCAGTATTTT

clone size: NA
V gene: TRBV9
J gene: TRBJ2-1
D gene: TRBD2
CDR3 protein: CASSVDPSGGALNEQFF
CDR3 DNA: TGTGCCAGCAGCGTAGATCCTAGCGGGGGGGCCCTCAATGAGCAGTTCTTC

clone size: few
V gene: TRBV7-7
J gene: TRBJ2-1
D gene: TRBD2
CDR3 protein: CASSRTSGPSNEQFF
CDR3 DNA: TGTGCCAGCAGCCGGACTAGCGGTCCATCCAATGAGCAGTTCTTC

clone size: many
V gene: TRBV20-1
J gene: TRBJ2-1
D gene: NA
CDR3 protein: CSASSAQGTEQFF
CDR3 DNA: TGCAGTGCTTCGTCCGCTCAGGGGACTGAGCAGTTCTTC

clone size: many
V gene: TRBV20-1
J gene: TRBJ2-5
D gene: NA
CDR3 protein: CSARAGNRLETQYF
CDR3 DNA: TGCAGTGCTAGGGCGGGGAATAGGTTGGAGACCCAGTACTTC

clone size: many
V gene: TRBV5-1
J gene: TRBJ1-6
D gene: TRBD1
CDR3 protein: CASSLLRQGANNSPLHF
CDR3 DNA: TGCGCCAGCAGCTTGTTGCGACAGGGGGCCAATAATTCACCCCTCCACTTT

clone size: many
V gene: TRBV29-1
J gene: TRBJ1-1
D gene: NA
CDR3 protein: CSPIQVTAEAFF
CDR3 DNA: TGCAGCCCCATTCAGGTCACAGCTGAAGCTTTCTTT

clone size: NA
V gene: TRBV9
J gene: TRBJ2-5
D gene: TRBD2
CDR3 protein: CASSDGLARNVETQYF
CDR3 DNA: TGTGCCAGCAGCGACGGACTAGCGAGAAACGTTGAGACCCAGTACTTC

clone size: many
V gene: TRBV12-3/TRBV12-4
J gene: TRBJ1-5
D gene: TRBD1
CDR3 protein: CASRPDRGQPQHF
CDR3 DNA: TGTGCCAGCAGGCCTGACAGGGGACAGCCCCAGCATTTT

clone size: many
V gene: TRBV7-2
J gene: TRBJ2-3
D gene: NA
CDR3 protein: CASSRRDTQYF
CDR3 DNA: TGTGCCAGCAGCCGCCGGGATACGCAGTATTTT

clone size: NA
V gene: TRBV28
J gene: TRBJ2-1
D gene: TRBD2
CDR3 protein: CASSLLGRAENNEQFF
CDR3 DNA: TGTGCCAGCAGTTTATTAGGGAGGGCCGAGAACAATGAGCAGTTCTTC

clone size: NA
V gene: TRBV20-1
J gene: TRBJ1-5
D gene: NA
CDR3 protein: CSALDRSNNQPQHF
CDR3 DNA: TGCAGTGCTCTAGACCGATCAAACAATCAGCCCCAGCATTTT

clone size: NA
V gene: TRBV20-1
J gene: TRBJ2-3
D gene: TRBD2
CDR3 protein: CSASLAGGDTQYF
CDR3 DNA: TGCAGTGCTAGTTTAGCGGGGGGAGATACGCAGTATTTT

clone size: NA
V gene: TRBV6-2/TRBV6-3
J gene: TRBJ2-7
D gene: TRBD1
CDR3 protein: CASSKKGGQFAYEQYF
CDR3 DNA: TGTGCCAGCAGTAAAAAAGGGGGACAGTTCGCCTACGAGCAGTACTTC

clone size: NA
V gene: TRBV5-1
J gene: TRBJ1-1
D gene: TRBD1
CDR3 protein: CASSWTGGAEAFF
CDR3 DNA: TGCGCCAGCAGCTGGACAGGGGGGGCTGAAGCTTTCTTT

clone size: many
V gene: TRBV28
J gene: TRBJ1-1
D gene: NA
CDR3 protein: CASSAGGAGNTEAFF
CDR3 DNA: TGTGCCAGCAGTGCCGGAGGGGCGGGGAACACTGAAGCTTTCTTT

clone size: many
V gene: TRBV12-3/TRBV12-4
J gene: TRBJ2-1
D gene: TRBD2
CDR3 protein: CASSYSAGGPHEQFF
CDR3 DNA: TGTGCCAGCAGTTACTCAGCGGGAGGTCCCCATGAGCAGTTCTTC

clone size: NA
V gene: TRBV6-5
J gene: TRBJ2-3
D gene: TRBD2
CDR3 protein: CASSYLGLAGGAYTDTQYF
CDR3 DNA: TGTGCCAGCAGTTACCTCGGACTAGCGGGGGGAGCGTACACAGATACGCAGTATTTT

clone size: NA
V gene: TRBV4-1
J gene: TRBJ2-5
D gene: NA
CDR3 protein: CASSQDPEQWVETQYF
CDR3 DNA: TGCGCCAGCAGCCAAGATCCCGAACAGTGGGTTGAGACCCAGTACTTC

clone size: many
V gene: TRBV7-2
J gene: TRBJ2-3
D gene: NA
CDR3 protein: CASSLGWEDTQYF
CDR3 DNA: TGTGCCAGCAGCTTAGGTTGGGAAGATACGCAGTATTTT